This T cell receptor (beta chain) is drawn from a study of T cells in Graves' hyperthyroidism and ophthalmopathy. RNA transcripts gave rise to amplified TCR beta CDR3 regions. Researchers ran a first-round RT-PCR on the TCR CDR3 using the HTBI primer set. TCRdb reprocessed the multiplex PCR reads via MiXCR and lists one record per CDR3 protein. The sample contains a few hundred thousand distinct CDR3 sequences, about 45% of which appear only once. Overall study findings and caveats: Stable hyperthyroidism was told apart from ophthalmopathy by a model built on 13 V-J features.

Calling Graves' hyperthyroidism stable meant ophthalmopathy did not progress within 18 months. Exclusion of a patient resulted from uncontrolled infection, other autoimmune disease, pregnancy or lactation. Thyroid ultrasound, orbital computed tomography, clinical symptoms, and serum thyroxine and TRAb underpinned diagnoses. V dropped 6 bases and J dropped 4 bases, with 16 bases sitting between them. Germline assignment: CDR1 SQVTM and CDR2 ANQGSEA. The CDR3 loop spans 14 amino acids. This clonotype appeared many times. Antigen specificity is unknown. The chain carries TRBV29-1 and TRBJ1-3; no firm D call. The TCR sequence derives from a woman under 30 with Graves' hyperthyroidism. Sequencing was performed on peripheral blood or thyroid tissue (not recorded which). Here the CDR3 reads CSVNRYLSGNTIYF. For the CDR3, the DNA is TGCAGCGTCAATAGGTACCTGTCAGGAAACACCATATATTTT.